The 12 T cell receptor beta chains given below trace back to one sample, sequenced in a study of technical replicates of blood from a handful of donors. Produced via immunoSEQ multiplex PCR; TCRdb's table is partial and in-frame only. Of almost 70,000 clones in the sample, approximately 88% were seen once. The sample was PBMCs. These receptor sequences come from a human donor in good health. Some clones in this sample may be carry-over from other donors' samples.

The chain links TRBV7-2 to TRBJ2-7; 10 bases line up with TRBD1. The V segment lost 6 bases and the J segment 2 bases; nucleotides outside the gene matches: 4. CDR1 and CDR2 from the germline V gene are SGHTA and FQGNSA. CDR3 length: 14 residues. DNA for the CDR3: TGTGCCAGCAGACCAGGACAGGGGGCCTACGAGCAGTACTTC. Its translation: CASRPGQGAYEQYF.

The chain employs TRBV4-2 and TRBJ2-1, with 14 bases fitting TRBD2. Trimming took 2 bases from V and 7 from J; bases not matched to a gene: 4. This CDR3 comprises 16 residues. Germline V CDR1 and CDR2: LGHNA, YNFKEQ. CDR3 bases: TGTGCCAGCAGCCAAAGTGGGACTAGCGGGAGAAATGAGCAGTTCTTC. This encodes CASSQSGTSGRNEQFF.

The rearrangement uses TRBV18 and TRBJ1-2, with no clear D. Between the trimmed V and J ends, which lost 3 bases and 3 bases, there was a span of 8 bases. The CDR3 runs 13 residues. Germline CDR1 reads KGHSH; CDR2 reads LQKENI. In DNA, the CDR3 is TGTGCCAGCTCACCGGCAGAAGACTATGGCTACACCTTC. Translated: CASSPAEDYGYTF.

J is TRBJ2-4 and V is TRBV7-2; no clear D gene. The ends were cut back, 3 bases at V and 1 base at J, with 7 bases in the middle. Looked up from germline, CDR1 is SGHTA and CDR2 is FQGNSA. There are 14 residues in the CDR3. This chain's CDR3 is CASSFNRAKNIQYF. The CDR3 coding sequence is TGTGCCAGCAGCTTCAACCGGGCCAAAAACATTCAGTACTTC.

The J gene is TRBJ1-1, the V gene TRBV7-3, with no clear D. CDR3 length equals 14 residues. Trimming shortened V by 5 bases and J by 4 bases, and 14 bases separated the two germline ends. Germline-derived CDR1 and CDR2 are SGHTA and FQGTGA. For the CDR3, the DNA is TGTGCCAGCAGCGCCTCGGGGTCGGGCACTGAAGCTTTCTTT. Translation: CASSASGSGTEAFF.

This chain joins TRBV6-5 and TRBJ1-2, with TRBD1 matching over 7 bases. The CDR3 loop spans 14 amino acids. In germline, CDR1 is MNHEY, CDR2 SVGAGI. V gave up 2 bases and J gave up 3 bases; unmatched junction bases: 3. CDR3 sequence reads: CASSYGDSDYGYTF. CDR3 coding DNA: TGTGCCAGCAGTTACGGGGACAGTGACTATGGCTACACCTTC.

The CDR3 DNA reads as TGTGCCAGCAGCTTACAGGCCGGGGATGAGCAGTACTTC. It is translated as CASSLQAGDEQYF. The chain couples TRBV7-3 to TRBJ2-7; weak D call: TRBD2 (5 bases). Germline values: CDR1 SGHTA, CDR2 FQGTGA. The V and J ends lost 2 bases and 7 bases respectively, with 12 bases between them. The CDR3 contains 13 residues.

V usage is TRBV5-1 and J usage is TRBJ2-5; 9 bases line up with TRBD2. The CDR3 covers 16 residues. Germline CDR1 is SGHRS and CDR2 is YFSETQ. V was pared by 0 bases and J by 0 bases, with 3 bases of the junction left unmatched. The CDR3 region is CASSLDPSGDQETQYF. The CDR3 DNA is TGCGCCAGCAGCTTGGATCCTAGCGGGGACCAAGAGACCCAGTACTTC.

The chain combines TRBV7-2 with TRBJ2-2; TRBD1 might be the D (5 bases). From germline, CDR1 is SGHTA and CDR2 FQGNSA. The V and J ends lost 2 bases and 2 bases respectively, with 18 bases between them. CDR3 size: 18 residues. CDR3 sequence: CASSLKVTYGQNTGELFF. The CDR3 nucleotides are TGTGCCAGCAGCTTAAAGGTTACGTATGGACAAAACACCGGGGAGCTGTTTTTT.

The rearrangement links TRBV7-9 to TRBJ2-6, with TRBD2 matching 11 bases. The CDR3 has 19 amino acids. The germline V gene has CDR1 SEHNR and CDR2 FQNEAQ (reference sequence). V lost 3 bases, J lost 1 base, and 8 bases stayed unmatched. CDR3 protein: CASSLPSTSGRSGANVLTF. In nucleotides, the CDR3 is TGTGCCAGCAGCTTGCCGAGTACTAGCGGGAGATCTGGGGCCAACGTCCTGACTTTC.

The chain has TRBV7-2 and TRBJ2-3; tentatively, D is TRBD2 (6 bases). This CDR3 spans 16 amino acids. Germline V lookup: CDR1 SGHTA, CDR2 FQGNSA. Trimming pared 5 bases from V and 0 bases from J, leaving 15 bases between. CDR3 in DNA: TGTGCCAGCAGCCCCGGAGGGCGGACTAGCACAGATACGCAGTATTTT. Translating gives CASSPGGRTSTDTQYF.

The rearrangement links TRBV27 to TRBJ2-7, with 8 bases identical to TRBD1. The CDR3 contains 15 residues. Trimming removed 8 bases from V and 6 bases from J; junction bases left unmatched: 15. Per the germline V gene, CDR1 is MNHEY and CDR2 is SMNVEV (reference sequence). The CDR3 here is CASYKDRDNTAEQYF. The CDR3 coding sequence is TGTGCCAGCTATAAGGACAGGGACAATACCGCCGAGCAGTACTTC.